This TCR beta chain was captured in a study of T cells in Graves' hyperthyroidism and ophthalmopathy. TCR beta CDR3 region amplification was performed from RNA transcripts. The HTBI primer set served for first-round RT-PCR of the TCR CDR3. Each CDR3 protein is one row after TCRdb ran MiXCR on the multiplex PCR reads. This sample has around 250,000 distinct CDR3 sequences; roughly 15% occur once, and the top ten carry about 29%. The CDR3 sequence is 17 residues long. Trimming stripped 8 bases from V and 2 bases from J, with 21 bases between. Germline CDR1 MNHEY, CDR2 SVGEGT. Study results and caveats: Expanded thyroid clonotypes (above 0.001) were mostly also found in blood. From stable hyperthyroidism, ophthalmopathy was set apart by a 13 V-J model.

At least ten counts were recorded for this clonotype. Its antigen is currently unknown. Investigators excluded patients with uncontrolled infection, other autoimmune disease, pregnancy or lactation. Fresh peripheral blood, approximately 9.7 ml, was the source of the PBMCs. This receptor was identified in a woman under 30 with Graves' ophthalmopathy. Sequenced sample: blood. The chain couples TRBV6-2 or TRBV6-3 to TRBJ2-2; D remains unclear. The CDR3 region is CASVKELYWGNTGELFF. In DNA, the CDR3 is TGTGCCAGCGTAAAAGAGCTGTATTGGGGAAACACCGGGGAGCTGTTTTTT.